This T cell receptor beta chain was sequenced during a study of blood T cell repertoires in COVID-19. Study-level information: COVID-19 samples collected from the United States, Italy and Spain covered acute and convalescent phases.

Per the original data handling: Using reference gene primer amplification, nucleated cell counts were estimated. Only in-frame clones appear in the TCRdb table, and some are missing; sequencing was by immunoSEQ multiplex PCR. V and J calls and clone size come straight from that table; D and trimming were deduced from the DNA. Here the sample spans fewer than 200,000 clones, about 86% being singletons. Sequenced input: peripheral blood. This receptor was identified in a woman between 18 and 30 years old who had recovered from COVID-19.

CDR3 loop: CASSFNRDHGYTF. For the CDR3, the DNA is TGCGCCAGCAGCTTTAACAGAGATCATGGCTACACCTTC. V gene TRBV5-1 combines with J gene TRBJ1-2; D is unclear. This CDR3 has 13 amino acids. Germline values: CDR1 SGHRS, CDR2 YFSETQ. The V gene lost 2 bases and the J gene lost 6 bases, with 11 bases spanning the gap.